This T cell receptor beta chain was observed in a study of shared clonotypes between healthy human individuals (dated by TCRdb to between 2020 and 2021). At the level of the whole study: The cohort comprised a couple of women and a few men aged 18 to 49 years. For each donor, CD4 naive and CD4 memory were each run on three plates, CD8 naive on two plates, and CD8 memory on one plate. To estimate repertoire size and how much clonotype sharing occurs between individuals, the study deeply sequenced the blood TCR repertoires of 4 to 6 healthy adults. Libraries were prepared and TCR repertoires were sequenced by different laboratories using diverse techniques, in order to increase sequencing depth and limit assay-specific biases. Per donor, leukapheresis produced somewhere between about 0.94 and 8.9 billion PBMCs. Results the study describes overall, beyond this receptor: Naive subsets generally had larger estimated clonotype richness than memory subsets. When a handful of donors were compared, the shared fraction of clonotypes was about 5.5% for naive CD4, 3.5% to 4% for naive CD8, more than 2% for memory CD4, and 0.4% for memory CD8. Sampling was restricted to blood, and TCR repertoires in tissues likely differ from the TCR repertoires found in blood. Pairwise subsampling led to the expectation that sequencing depth would affect the degree of clonotype sharing among donors. Even with the large sequencing depth, rarefaction of the sorted-subset datasets indicated that sequencing was incomplete. Compared with non-shared clonotypes, clonotypes shared by all four sorted-subset donors had higher generation probabilities. The small number of donors limited the genetic and exposure-history diversity represented.

Using the deep immunoSEQ assay, multiplex PCR amplified TCR CDR3 regions from genomic DNA. For each cell subset, the extracted genomic DNA was distributed evenly across all wells of several immunoSEQ 96-well plates, and each plate served as one replicate. Each replicate PCR for sorted subsets received roughly 0.2 ug genomic DNA, equal to about 30,000 T cell genomes. Purified libraries were quantified with a Qubit 3.0 fluorometer, sized on a Bioanalyzer 2100, and re-quantified with the KAPA Library Quantification kit. Each immunoSEQ 96-well plate was sequenced on its own single-read 150-cycle Illumina NextSeq 550 flow cell. For the original study's pipeline: Because the immunoSEQ output included only junctional sequences and no quality scores, the filtering could not be the same as the filtering used for full-length reads. To assign V/J genes and CDR3, sequences were annotated using PyIR, a Python wrapper for IgBLAST v1.9, with IMGT germline references. Reads were removed for weak V/J assignments (E-value above 1e-6), missing CDR3, stop codons, out-of-frame junctions, or ambiguous translated residues. V3J clonotypes were defined as sequences sharing the same inferred V gene, J gene, and CDR3 amino acid sequence. To compute the percentage overlap between repertoires, the number of shared unique clonotypes was divided by the size of the smaller repertoire. RTK rarefaction, the Chao1 estimator, and Recon v2.1 estimates of unobserved clonotypes were used to assess repertoire richness. OLGA was used to compute generation probabilities for all TCRbeta clonotypes that the gDNA method yielded from a few donors. TCRdb limited this immuneACCESS table to in-frame rearrangements with V and J called. A share of clones is missing; checked studies link under half to unresolved V genes, and the rest is unexplained. V, J and clone size are those of that table, while D and trimming were read from the DNA. The sample profile shows about 2.4 million clones; around nine tenths of them were found once. Roughly 0.15% of the sample is in the top ten clones.

Turning to this clone: Its target antigen remains unknown. Base quality data are lacking; no much larger clone is found one base away.

Spanning cysteine to phenylalanine, the CDR3 consists of 12 amino acids. Solely the CDR3 DNA is kept, with 36 bases framed from the first base. Reading the germline V gene (reference sequence) gives CDR1 MNHNY and CDR2 SVGAGI. Trimming takes 8 bases off V and 6 bases off J; junction bases not matched to a gene: 5. The donors were healthy, HIV-negative adults with no recently reported acute infections or vaccinations. Every donor was a Caucasian adult living in Nashville, Tennessee, USA. CD4+ T cells were enriched by magnetic negative selection; naive cells were then positively selected on CD45RA, and the negative fraction formed the memory subset. Blood was collected by leukapheresis, and PBMCs were isolated by Ficoll-Histopaque density gradient centrifugation and then cryopreserved in liquid nitrogen vapor phase. Analytical flow cytometry was used to check the purity and quantity of every magnetically sorted T cell population. Each sorted fraction had its genomic DNA isolated and then quantified by UV absorbance on a Nanodrop 2000c.

The rearranged chain carries TRBV6-6 and TRBJ2-3; the junction holds 7 bases that match TRBD2. Sequencing was done on a sample of naive CD4+ T cells sorted from blood. The cell subset or site label, as the study defines it: CD45RA+ positively selected. The TCR sequence derives from a young man in good health. In nucleotides, the sequence is TGTGCCAGCCGCGGGGGTACGGATACGCAGTATTTT. It specifies CASRGGTDTQYF.